This T cell receptor (beta chain) was recorded in a study of tumor and adjacent non-tumor tissue in lung cancer. Study results and caveats: Normal lung showed higher cumulative top 100 clone frequency than tumor.

Three rounds of nested PCR, following a modified ARM-PCR protocol, produced the TCRbeta library. TCRdb reprocessed the multiplex PCR reads with MiXCR, giving one entry per CDR3 protein. The table has about 67,000 distinct CDR3 sequences, 75% to 85% seen once; the top ten hold under 45%. The CDR3 consists of 14 residues. Germline lookup yields CDR1 SGHRS and CDR2 YFSETQ. Of note for this clonotype: Its target is not known. The junction departs from the called germline gene at one end, perhaps through a read error.

This sample's RNA came from whole unsorted tissue. This non-tumor lung sample came from over 3 cm beyond the tumor edge. Newly diagnosed lung cancer patients had thoracic surgery in China, August–November 2014, without prior chemotherapy. The specimen sequenced was distant non-tumor lung tissue. The genes are TRBV5-1 and TRBJ2-7; D might be TRBD1 (5 bases). The sequence derives from a man in his 60s with non-small cell lung cancer. The CDR3 nucleotides are TGTGCCGGCAGCTTGGAGCTAGGGGTAGACGAGCAGTACTTC. It translates to CAGSLELGVDEQYF.